This is a list of T cell receptor beta chains from one sample in a study of blood T cells in healthy people across ages. TCRdb re-called the 5' RACE reads with MiXCR, one entry per CDR3 protein. Of around 800,000 distinct CDR3 sequences detected, around two thirds appear once; the ten largest clones hold 25% to 35%. Sequencing was performed on blood. These receptor sequences come from a man in his thirties or forties in good health. The CDR3 runs from the conserved cysteine through the conserved F or W. Each record gives: V gene, CDR3 protein.

>TRBV5-6
CASIEWAGDSNQPQHF
>TRBV24-1
CATSAVRDANNEQFF
>TRBV14
CASSQETGIYEQYF
>TRBV20-1
CSAAGRGTFTHYEQYF
>TRBV9
CASSPSGGSPDTQYF
>TRBV7-9
CASSPIRLAETYEQYF
>TRBV6-1
CASSGTGQHSYNEQFF
>TRBV4-3
CASSQSGEGEQYF
>TRBV9
CASSVPDRAYDNEQFF
>TRBV7-3
CASSLTWTSYNEQFF
>TRBV20-1
CSARAGSGGNEQFF
>TRBV30
CAWSTDRTGRSYNSPLHF
>TRBV24-1
CATSAGGRLSNQPQHF
>TRBV7-2
CASSLLAGGRVDTQYF
>TRBV20-1
CSATDRAFSYEQYF
>TRBV29-1
CSVGDGGHQPQHF
>TRBV4-2
CASSTQGGAGGYNEQFF
>TRBV7-9
CASSVGTAFQETQYF
>TRBV25-1
CASKRVGSYEQYF
>TRBV5-1
CASSPREPSSEQYF
>TRBV12-3/TRBV12-4
CASSLHTGTVRQPQHF
>TRBV7-2
CASSQEWAGGIYEQYF
>TRBV10-3
CAISESNRGGGEKLFF
>TRBV4-1
CASSHGPAYGVLNEQFF
>TRBV6-2/TRBV6-3
CASSRPGPNQPQHF
>TRBV6-2/TRBV6-3
CASSPGTSGDNEQFF
>TRBV6-1
CASSRTSGGAYTDTQYF
>TRBV12-3/TRBV12-4
CASTLQGWTEAFF
>TRBV3-1
CASSQVAKGEQYF
>TRBV4-1
CASSQTMAYEQYF
>TRBV30
CAWSVGLNYNEQFF
>TRBV9
CASSADWTAQGIWSPLHF
>TRBV9
CASSVEGGGYQETQYF
>TRBV6-2/TRBV6-3
CASSYHTSGAYEQYF